This T cell receptor beta chain was obtained from a study of blood T cell repertoires in COVID-19. Study-wide background: Samples of COVID-19 (acute and convalescent) were obtained from the United States, Italy and Spain. Sources were T cells, B-cell-depleted T cells, or PBMCs; the material itself was cDNA or gDNA.

Trimming took 7 bases from V and 0 from J, leaving 10 bases between them. Germline CDR1 and CDR2: LNHDA and SQIVND (reference sequence). The CDR3 is made up of 14 amino acids. Per the authors' pipeline: Amplification of reference gene primers provided the estimated nucleated cell counts. Clones were sequenced by immunoSEQ multiplex PCR, and TCRdb holds only the in-frame ones, with some missing. V and J calls plus clone size are reproduced from that table; the DNA served to infer D and trimming. This table has over 250,000 clones, roughly 90% appearing once. This clone was seen more than once but under ten times.

The chain joins TRBV19 to TRBJ1-3; D remains unclear. The source material was peripheral blood. This clonotype originated in a woman aged 55-75 years with acute or convalescent COVID-19. This chain's CDR3 is CASTKESSGNTIYF. CDR3 coding DNA: TGTGCCAGTACCAAGGAGAGCTCTGGAAACACCATATATTTT.